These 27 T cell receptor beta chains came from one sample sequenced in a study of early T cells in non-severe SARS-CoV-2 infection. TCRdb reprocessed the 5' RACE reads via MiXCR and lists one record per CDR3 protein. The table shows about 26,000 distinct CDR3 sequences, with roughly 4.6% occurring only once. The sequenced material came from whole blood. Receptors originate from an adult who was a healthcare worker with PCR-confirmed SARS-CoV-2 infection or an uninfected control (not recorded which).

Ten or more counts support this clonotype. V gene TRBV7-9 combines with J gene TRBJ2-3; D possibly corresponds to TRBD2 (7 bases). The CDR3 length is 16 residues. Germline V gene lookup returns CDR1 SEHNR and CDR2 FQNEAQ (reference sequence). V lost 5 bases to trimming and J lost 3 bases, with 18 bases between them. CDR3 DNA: TGTGCCAGCAGCCCTCCGGCGGGGAGGGGGACAGATACGCAGTATTTT. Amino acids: CASSPPAGRGTDTQYF. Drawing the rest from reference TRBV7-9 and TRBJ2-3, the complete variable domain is DTGVSQNPRHKITKRGQNVTFRCDPISEHNRLYWYRQTLGQGPEFLTYFQNEAQLEKSRLLSDRFSAERPKGSFSTLEIQRTEQGDSAMYLCASSPPAGRGTDTQYFGPGTRLTVL.

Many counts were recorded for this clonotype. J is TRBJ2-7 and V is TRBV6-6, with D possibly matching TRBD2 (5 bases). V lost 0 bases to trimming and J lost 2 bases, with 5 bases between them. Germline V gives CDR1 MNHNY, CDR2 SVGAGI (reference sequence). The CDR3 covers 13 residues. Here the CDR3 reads CASSYSRAYEQYF. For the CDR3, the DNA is TGTGCCAGCAGTTACTCGAGGGCCTACGAGCAGTACTTC.

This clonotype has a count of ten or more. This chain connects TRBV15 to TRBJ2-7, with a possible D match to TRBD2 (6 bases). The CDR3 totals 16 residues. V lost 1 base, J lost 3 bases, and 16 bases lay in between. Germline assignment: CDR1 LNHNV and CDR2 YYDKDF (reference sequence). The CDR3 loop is CATSRGSPPEGYEQYF. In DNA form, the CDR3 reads TGTGCCACCAGCAGAGGCTCCCCGCCGGAGGGCTACGAGCAGTACTTC.

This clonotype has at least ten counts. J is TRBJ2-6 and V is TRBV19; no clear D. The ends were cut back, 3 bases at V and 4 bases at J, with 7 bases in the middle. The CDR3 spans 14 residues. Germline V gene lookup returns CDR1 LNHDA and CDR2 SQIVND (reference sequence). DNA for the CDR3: TGTGCCAGTAGTATTCGGGCCGGGGCCAACGTCCTGACTTTC. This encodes CASSIRAGANVLTF.

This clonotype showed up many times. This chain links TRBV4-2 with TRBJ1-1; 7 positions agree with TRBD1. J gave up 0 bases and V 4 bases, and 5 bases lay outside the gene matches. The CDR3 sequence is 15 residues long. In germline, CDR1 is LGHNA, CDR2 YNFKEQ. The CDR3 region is CASSRRQGLNTEAFF. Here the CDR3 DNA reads TGTGCCAGCAGCCGACGACAGGGATTGAACACTGAAGCTTTCTTT.

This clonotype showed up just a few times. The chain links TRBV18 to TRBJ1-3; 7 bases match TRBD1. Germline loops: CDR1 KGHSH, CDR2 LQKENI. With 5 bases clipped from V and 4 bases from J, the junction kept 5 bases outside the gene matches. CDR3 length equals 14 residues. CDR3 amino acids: CASSAPGQGNTIYF. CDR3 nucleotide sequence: TGTGCCAGCTCAGCTCCGGGACAGGGAAACACCATATATTTT.

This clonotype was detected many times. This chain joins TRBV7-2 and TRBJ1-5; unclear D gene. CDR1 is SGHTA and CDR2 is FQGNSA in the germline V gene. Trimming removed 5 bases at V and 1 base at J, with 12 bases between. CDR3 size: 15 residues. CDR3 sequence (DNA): TGTGCCAGCAGCCCCAGGACGGTCAGCAATCAGCCCCAGCATTTT. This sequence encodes CASSPRTVSNQPQHF.

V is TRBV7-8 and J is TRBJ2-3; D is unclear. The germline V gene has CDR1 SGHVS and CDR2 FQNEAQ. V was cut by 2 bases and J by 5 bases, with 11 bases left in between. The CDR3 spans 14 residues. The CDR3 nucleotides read TGTGCCAGCAGCTTAAGGGCGGCGAGAGATACGCAGTATTTT. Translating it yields CASSLRAARDTQYF.

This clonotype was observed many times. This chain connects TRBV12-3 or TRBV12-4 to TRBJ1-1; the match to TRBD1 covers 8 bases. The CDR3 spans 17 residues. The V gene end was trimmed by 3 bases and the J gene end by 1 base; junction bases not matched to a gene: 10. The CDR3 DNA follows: TGTGCCAGCAGTTTTCCCCCCCGACAGGGGAGGAACACTGAAGCTTTCTTT. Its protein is CASSFPPRQGRNTEAFF.

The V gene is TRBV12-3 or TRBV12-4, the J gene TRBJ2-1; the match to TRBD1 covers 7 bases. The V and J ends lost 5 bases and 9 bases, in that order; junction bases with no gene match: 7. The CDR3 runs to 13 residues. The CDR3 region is CASSLKGAGEQFF. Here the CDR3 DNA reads TGTGCCAGCAGTCTCAAGGGGGCTGGTGAGCAGTTCTTC.

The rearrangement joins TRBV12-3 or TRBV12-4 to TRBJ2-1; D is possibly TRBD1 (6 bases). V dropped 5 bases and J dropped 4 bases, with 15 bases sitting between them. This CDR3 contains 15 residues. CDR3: CASSPSGTKYNEQFF. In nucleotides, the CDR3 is TGTGCCAGCAGTCCCTCCGGGACAAAATACAATGAGCAGTTCTTC.

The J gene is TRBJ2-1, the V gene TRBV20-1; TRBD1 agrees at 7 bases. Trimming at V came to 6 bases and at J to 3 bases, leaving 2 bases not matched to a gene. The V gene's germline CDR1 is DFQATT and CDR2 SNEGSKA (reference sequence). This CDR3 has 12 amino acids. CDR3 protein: CSAGTVYNEQFF. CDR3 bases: TGCAGTGCCGGGACAGTCTACAATGAGCAGTTCTTC.

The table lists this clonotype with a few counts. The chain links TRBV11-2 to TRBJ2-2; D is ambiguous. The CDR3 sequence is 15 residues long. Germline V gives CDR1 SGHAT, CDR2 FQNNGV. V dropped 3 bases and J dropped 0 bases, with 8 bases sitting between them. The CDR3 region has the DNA TGTGCCAGCAGCTTGGGCCAGACGAACACCGGGGAGCTGTTTTTT. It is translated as CASSLGQTNTGELFF.

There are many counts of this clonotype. CDR3 residues: CASSPLPDRSYGYTF. CDR3 nucleotide sequence: TGTGCCAGCTCACCACTCCCGGACAGATCCTATGGCTACACCTTC. The genes are TRBV18 and TRBJ1-2, with D perhaps matching TRBD1 (6 bases). The CDR3 extends over 15 amino acids. Trimming took off 1 base at V and 4 bases at J, with 13 bases between the two ends. The V gene's germline CDR1 is KGHSH and CDR2 LQKENI.

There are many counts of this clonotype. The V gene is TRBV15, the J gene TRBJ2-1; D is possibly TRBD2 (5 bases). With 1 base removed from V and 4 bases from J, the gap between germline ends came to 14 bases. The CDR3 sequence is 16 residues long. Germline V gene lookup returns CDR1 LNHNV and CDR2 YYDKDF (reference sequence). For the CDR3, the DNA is TGTGCCACCAGCAGAGCCGGGAACCTAGCTTACAATGAGCAGTTCTTC. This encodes CATSRAGNLAYNEQFF.

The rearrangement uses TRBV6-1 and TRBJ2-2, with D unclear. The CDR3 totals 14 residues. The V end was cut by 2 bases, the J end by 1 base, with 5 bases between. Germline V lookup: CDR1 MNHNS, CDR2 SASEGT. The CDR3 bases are TGTGCCAGCAGTGAATCCCAGAACACCGGGGAGCTGTTTTTT. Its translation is CASSESQNTGELFF.

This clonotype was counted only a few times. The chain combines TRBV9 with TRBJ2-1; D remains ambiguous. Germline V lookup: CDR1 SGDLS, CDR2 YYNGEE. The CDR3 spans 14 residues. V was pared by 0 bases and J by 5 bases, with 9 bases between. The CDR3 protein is CASSVGTLNNEQFF. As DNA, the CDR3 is TGTGCCAGCAGCGTAGGCACCCTAAACAATGAGCAGTTCTTC.

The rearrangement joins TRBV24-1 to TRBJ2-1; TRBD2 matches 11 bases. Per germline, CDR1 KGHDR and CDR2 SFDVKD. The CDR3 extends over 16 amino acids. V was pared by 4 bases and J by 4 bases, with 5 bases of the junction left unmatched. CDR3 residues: CATSDPLAGGYNEQFF. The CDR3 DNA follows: TGTGCCACCAGTGACCCCCTAGCGGGGGGATACAATGAGCAGTTCTTC.

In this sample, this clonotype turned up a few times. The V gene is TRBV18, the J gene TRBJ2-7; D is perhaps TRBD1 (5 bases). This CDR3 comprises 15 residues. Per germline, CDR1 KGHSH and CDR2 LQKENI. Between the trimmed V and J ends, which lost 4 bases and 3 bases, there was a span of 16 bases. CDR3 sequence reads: CASSRELGRGYEQYF. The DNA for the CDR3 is TGTGCCAGCTCACGGGAACTGGGAAGGGGCTACGAGCAGTACTTC.

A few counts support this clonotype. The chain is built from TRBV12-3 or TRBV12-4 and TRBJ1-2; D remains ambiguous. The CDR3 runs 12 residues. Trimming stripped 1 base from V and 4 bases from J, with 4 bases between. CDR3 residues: CASSLESYGYTF. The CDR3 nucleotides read TGTGCCAGCAGTTTAGAGAGCTATGGCTACACCTTC.

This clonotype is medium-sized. Here the CDR3 reads CASSQATGAFQPQHF. In nucleotides, the CDR3 is TGCGCCAGCAGCCAAGCTACAGGGGCCTTTCAGCCCCAGCATTTT. The chain carries TRBV4-3 and TRBJ1-5; 7 nucleotides agree with TRBD1. V shed 1 base and J 6 bases; nucleotides not matched to a gene: 6. Germline lookup yields CDR1 LGHNA and CDR2 YSLEER. This CDR3 has 15 amino acids.

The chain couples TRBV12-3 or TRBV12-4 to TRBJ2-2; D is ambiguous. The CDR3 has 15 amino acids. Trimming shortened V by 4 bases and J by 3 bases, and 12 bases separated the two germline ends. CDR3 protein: CASSSFTPYTGELFF. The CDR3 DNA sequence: TGTGCCAGCAGTTCCTTTACCCCTTACACCGGGGAGCTGTTTTTT.

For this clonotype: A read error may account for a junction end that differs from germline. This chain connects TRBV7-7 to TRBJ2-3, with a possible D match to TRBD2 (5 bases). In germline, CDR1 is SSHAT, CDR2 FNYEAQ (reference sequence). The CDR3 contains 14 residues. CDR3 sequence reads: CASSLDGVIDTQYF. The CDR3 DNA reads TGTGCTAGCAGCTTAGACGGGGTCATAGATACGCAGTATTTT. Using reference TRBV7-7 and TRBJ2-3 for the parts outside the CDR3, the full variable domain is GAGVSQSPRYKVTKRGQDVTLRCDPISSHATLYWYQQALGQGPEFLTYFNYEAQPDKSGLPSDRFSAERPEGSISTLTIQRTEQRDSAMYRCASSLDGVIDTQYFGPGTRLTVL.

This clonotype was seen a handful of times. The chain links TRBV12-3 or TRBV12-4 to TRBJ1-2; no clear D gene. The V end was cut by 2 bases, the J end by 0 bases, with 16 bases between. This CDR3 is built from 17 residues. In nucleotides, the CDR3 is TGTGCCAGCAGTTTATACGCACCGGAATTAGCTAACTATGGCTACACCTTC. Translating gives CASSLYAPELANYGYTF.

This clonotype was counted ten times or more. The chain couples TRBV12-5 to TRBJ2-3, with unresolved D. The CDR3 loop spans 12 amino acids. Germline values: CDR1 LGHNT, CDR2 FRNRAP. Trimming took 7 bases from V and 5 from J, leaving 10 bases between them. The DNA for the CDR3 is TGTGCTAGTGCCCAGGAACTAGATACGCAGTATTTT. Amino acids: CASAQELDTQYF.

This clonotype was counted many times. CDR3 nucleotide sequence: TGTGCCAGCAGCTATCGGACTAGCGGTTCCACAGATACGCAGTATTTT. This sequence encodes CASSYRTSGSTDTQYF. The chain employs TRBV7-3 and TRBJ2-3, with TRBD2 matching 10 bases. The CDR3 has 16 amino acids. With V trimmed by 4 bases and J by 2 bases, 6 bases remained unmatched. Germline V CDR1 and CDR2: SGHTA, FQGTGA.

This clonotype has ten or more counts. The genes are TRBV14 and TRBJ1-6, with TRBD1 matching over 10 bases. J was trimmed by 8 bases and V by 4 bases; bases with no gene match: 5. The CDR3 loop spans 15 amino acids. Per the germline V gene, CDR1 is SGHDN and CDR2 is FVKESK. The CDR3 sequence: CASSPRTGGDSPLHF. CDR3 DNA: TGTGCCAGCAGCCCCCGGACAGGGGGTGATTCACCCCTCCACTTT.